One sample yielded the 29 T cell receptor beta chains listed below, sequenced in a study of cytomegalovirus exposure and HLA in healthy donors. PCR primers comprised 60 Vbeta and 13 Jbeta primers. Using immunoSEQ multiplex PCR, the repertoire was profiled, and TCRdb retains in-frame clones only, with some absent. The data hold around 150,000 clones, with roughly three quarters observed a single time. Sequenced input: PBMCs. The receptors were gathered from a young man in good health and CMV-seronegative.

The V gene is TRBV5-1, the J gene TRBJ2-7, with 11 bases matching TRBD2. Per the germline V gene, CDR1 is SGHRS and CDR2 is YFSETQ. The V segment lost 3 bases and the J segment 6 bases; nucleotides outside the gene matches: 14. This CDR3 has 17 amino acids. The DNA of the CDR3 is TGCGCCAGCAGCTCCTATAGCGGGAGGGCCTGGACCGGCGAGCAGTACTTC. It specifies CASSSYSGRAWTGEQYF.

The chain carries TRBV28 and TRBJ2-6; the match to TRBD1 covers 9 bases. The CDR3 is 19 residues long. V gave up 5 bases and J gave up 2 bases; unmatched junction bases: 13. The germline CDR1 and CDR2 sequences are MDHEN and SYDVKM. The CDR3 DNA reads TGTGCCAGCAGTCACTTACCGAGGACAGGGGTGACTGGGGCCAACGTCCTGACTTTC. It is translated as CASSHLPRTGVTGANVLTF.

This clone has just a few counts. V and J are TRBV5-6 and TRBJ2-7, with 9 positions matching TRBD1. V trimming: 4 bases; J trimming: 5 bases; junction bases outside the gene matches: 10. Germline V gene lookup returns CDR1 SGHDT and CDR2 YYEEEE. This CDR3 comprises 15 residues. In DNA form, the CDR3 reads TGTGCCAGCAGCATCAACAGGGGGCTCAAACACGAGCAGTACTTC. Translating gives CASSINRGLKHEQYF.

J is TRBJ2-7 and V is TRBV28; 11 bases are a match to TRBD2. Germline lookup yields CDR1 MDHEN and CDR2 SYDVKM. The CDR3 has 15 amino acids. Trimming took 5 bases from V and 2 from J; bases not matched to a gene: 5. In DNA form, the CDR3 reads TGTGCCAGCAGTCCCCAGACTAGCGGGACCTACGAGCAGTACTTC. Its translation is CASSPQTSGTYEQYF.

This clone occurred a few times. The rearrangement uses TRBV6-5 and TRBJ1-5, with 8 bases lining up with TRBD1. V lost 6 bases to trimming and J lost 5 bases; unmatched junction nucleotides: 9. Germline V CDR1 and CDR2: MNHEY, SVGAGI. The CDR3 contains 15 residues. CDR3 in amino acids: CASSHDRGGDQPQHF. The CDR3 nucleotides are TGTGCCAGCAGCCACGACAGGGGTGGAGATCAGCCCCAGCATTTT.

In nucleotides, the CDR3 is TGCGCCAGCAGCTGGATCGGGTCCAGTAGCGAGCAGTACTTC. Amino acid sequence: CASSWIGSSSEQYF. V usage is TRBV5-1 and J usage is TRBJ2-7; D gene ambiguous. The length of the CDR3 is 14 residues. The germline V and J ends were trimmed by 3 bases and 6 bases, with 16 bases remaining between them. Germline CDR1 reads SGHRS; CDR2 reads YFSETQ. The full variable domain, rest sourced from reference TRBV5-1 and TRBJ2-7, is KAGVTQTPRYLIKTRGQQVTLSCSPISGHRSVSWYQQTPGQGLQFLFEYFSETQRNKGNFPGRFSGRQFSNSRSEMNVSTLELGDSALYLCASSWIGSSSEQYFGPGTRLTVT.

The CDR3 DNA sequence: TGTGCCAGTAGTACGTACAGGGGTAACTATGGCTACACCTTC. Translation: CASSTYRGNYGYTF. The V gene is TRBV19, the J gene TRBJ1-2, with 7 bases fitting TRBD1. Germline V gene lookup returns CDR1 LNHDA and CDR2 SQIVND (reference sequence). The ends lost 4 bases at V and 1 base at J; junction bases unmatched: 3. The CDR3 length is 14 residues.

The V and J genes are TRBV5-1 and TRBJ2-5; 11 bases are shared with TRBD1. Germline CDR1 reads SGHRS; CDR2 reads YFSETQ. V lost 3 bases, J lost 7 bases, and 11 bases stayed unmatched. The CDR3 sequence is 16 residues long. CDR3 in DNA: TGCGCCAGCAGCTCCCCGGACAGGGGGCTTGGAGGGACCCAGTACTTC. It encodes CASSSPDRGLGGTQYF.

This chain joins TRBV5-1 and TRBJ2-1; 7 bases map to TRBD2. Germline-derived CDR1 and CDR2 are SGHRS and YFSETQ. The V and J ends lost 3 bases and 6 bases, in that order; junction bases with no gene match: 12. The CDR3 contains 16 residues. Here the CDR3 DNA reads TGCGCCAGCAGCTCCCCGGTGGCTAGCGGACTCAATGAGCAGTTCTTC. Its translation is CASSSPVASGLNEQFF. The full variable domain, rest sourced from reference TRBV5-1 and TRBJ2-1, is KAGVTQTPRYLIKTRGQQVTLSCSPISGHRSVSWYQQTPGQGLQFLFEYFSETQRNKGNFPGRFSGRQFSNSRSEMNVSTLELGDSALYLCASSSPVASGLNEQFFGPGTRLTVL.

CDR3 loop: CASSETASYEQYF. The CDR3 region has the DNA TGTGCCAGCAGCGAGACAGCGTCCTACGAGCAGTACTTC. V usage is TRBV7-8 and J usage is TRBJ2-7, with D possibly being TRBD1 (5 bases). CDR3 length: 13 residues. The V end lost 5 bases, the J end lost 1 base, and 9 bases lay between the germline ends. The germline CDR1 and CDR2 sequences are SGHVS and FQNEAQ.

This chain links TRBV27 with TRBJ1-5, with D possibly being TRBD1 (6 bases). Germline assignment: CDR1 MNHEY and CDR2 SMNVEV (reference sequence). The CDR3 totals 15 residues. Trimming shortened V by 0 bases and J by 7 bases, and 13 bases separated the two germline ends. The CDR3 bases are TGTGCCAGCAGTTTATCGCCAGGGGTAGGACAGCCCCAGCATTTT. Its protein product is CASSLSPGVGQPQHF.

The chain couples TRBV7-9 to TRBJ1-5; 8 nucleotides agree with TRBD1. With 1 base clipped from V and 13 bases from J, the junction kept 12 bases outside the gene matches. Per germline, CDR1 SEHNR and CDR2 FQNEAQ (reference sequence). The CDR3 sequence is 15 residues long. CDR3 bases: TGTGCCAGCAGCTTAGGGGTATCAGGGGGCGATTCACAGCATTTT. Protein: CASSLGVSGGDSQHF.

The rearrangement joins TRBV28 to TRBJ2-7, with TRBD1 as a possible D gene (6 bases). This CDR3 region has 14 residues. Germline V gene lookup returns CDR1 MDHEN and CDR2 SYDVKM. V lost 5 bases and J 3 bases, leaving 14 bases between the germline ends. In DNA form, the CDR3 reads TGTGCCAGCAGTGTCCCAGGCAGGGGCTACGAGCAGTACTTC. This translates into CASSVPGRGYEQYF.

The V call is TRBV27, the J call TRBJ2-3; maybe TRBD2 (6 bases). With 4 bases removed from V and 4 bases from J, the gap between germline ends came to 12 bases. The germline CDR1 and CDR2 sequences are MNHEY and SMNVEV (reference sequence). This CDR3 region has 14 residues. The CDR3: CASSWASEADTQYF. The DNA of the CDR3 is TGTGCCAGCAGTTGGGCTAGCGAGGCAGATACGCAGTATTTT.

This clone was seen a few times. The chain joins TRBV5-1 to TRBJ2-1; TRBD2 matches at 11 bases. The V segment lost 1 base and the J segment 8 bases; nucleotides outside the gene matches: 8. The V gene's germline CDR1 is SGHRS and CDR2 YFSETQ. The CDR3 is made up of 16 amino acids. The CDR3 loop reads CASSLSTSGSEDEQFF. DNA of the CDR3: TGCGCCAGCAGCTTGTCAACTAGCGGGAGTGAGGATGAGCAGTTCTTC.

This chain uses TRBV10-3 with TRBJ1-6, with 7 nucleotides matching TRBD1. After removal of 8 bases from V and 7 bases from J, the junction contained 11 bases not matched to a gene. This CDR3 is 15 amino acids long. Germline V gene sequence: CDR1 ENHRY, CDR2 SYGVKD. CDR3 DNA: TGTGCCATCGGCCCCTCGGGACAGACCAATTCACCCCTCCACTTT. Translating gives CAIGPSGQTNSPLHF.

In this sample, this clone turned up a few times. The V call is TRBV2, the J call TRBJ1-5, with D possibly matching TRBD1 (6 bases). CDR1 SNHLY and CDR2 FYNNEI come from the germline V gene. CDR3 length: 13 amino acids. V lost 7 bases and J lost 4, with 11 bases in between. Here the CDR3 DNA reads TGTGCCAGCAATCAGGGGTGGAATCAGCCCCAGCATTTT. Amino acid sequence: CASNQGWNQPQHF. Drawing the rest from reference TRBV2 and TRBJ1-5, the complete variable domain is EPEVTQTPSHQVTQMGQEVILRCVPISNHLYFYWYRQILGQKVEFLVSFYNNEISEKSEIFDDQFSVERPDGSNFTLKIRSTKLEDSAMYFCASNQGWNQPQHFGDGTRLSIL.

This clone was counted between two and nine times. The chain combines TRBV5-8 with TRBJ2-7, with 9 bases identical to TRBD1. This CDR3 is built from 15 residues. V was clipped by 2 bases and J by 4 bases; unmatched bases: 7. From germline, CDR1 is SGHTS and CDR2 YDEGEE. The CDR3 nucleotides read TGTGCCAGCAGCTTACAGGGGGCGCGAGGGTACGAGCAGTACTTC. Protein sequence: CASSLQGARGYEQYF.

The chain recombines TRBV7-9 with TRBJ2-3; unclear D gene. The CDR3 loop spans 12 amino acids. CDR1 and CDR2 from the germline V gene are SEHNR and FQNEAQ (reference sequence). V lost 1 base, J lost 5 bases, and 4 bases lay in between. The CDR3 region is CASSLGRDTQYF. The DNA of the CDR3 is TGTGCCAGCAGCTTAGGGAGAGATACGCAGTATTTT.

The rearrangement uses TRBV15 and TRBJ1-5, with D perhaps TRBD1 (5 bases). CDR3 length: 15 amino acids. Deletions cut 5 bases from V and 2 bases from J, with 13 bases between. CDR1 and CDR2 from the germline V gene are LNHNV and YYDKDF (reference sequence). CDR3 sequence reads: CATSVDRLRNQPQHF. The CDR3 bases are TGTGCCACCAGCGTCGACAGATTACGCAATCAGCCCCAGCATTTT.

The chain employs TRBV5-1 and TRBJ2-5, with 8 bases identical to TRBD1. The CDR3 extends over 14 amino acids. Germline loops: CDR1 SGHRS, CDR2 YFSETQ. V lost 4 bases to trimming and J lost 1 base; unmatched junction nucleotides: 3. In DNA, the CDR3 is TGCGCCAGCAGCCTTGGACAGGGCCAAGAGACCCAGTACTTC. Its translation is CASSLGQGQETQYF. The whole variable domain, remainder taken from reference TRBV5-1 and TRBJ2-5, is KAGVTQTPRYLIKTRGQQVTLSCSPISGHRSVSWYQQTPGQGLQFLFEYFSETQRNKGNFPGRFSGRQFSNSRSEMNVSTLELGDSALYLCASSLGQGQETQYFGPGTRLLVL.

The chain couples TRBV7-9 to TRBJ2-1; D is possibly TRBD1 (6 bases). Germline CDR1 SEHNR, CDR2 FQNEAQ (reference sequence). V was pared by 6 bases and J by 3 bases, with 21 bases between. The CDR3 is 17 amino acids. The CDR3 coding sequence is TGTGCCAGCAGAACCCTATACAGGGAAAGAAACTACAATGAGCAGTTCTTC. Its translation is CASRTLYRERNYNEQFF.

This clone was counted a few times. The chain couples TRBV27 to TRBJ1-1; D unresolved. The V gene's germline CDR1 is MNHEY and CDR2 SMNVEV (reference sequence). The CDR3 totals 13 residues. With 2 bases removed from V and 1 base from J, the gap between germline ends came to 5 bases. CDR3 protein: CASSLTQNTEAFF. The CDR3 DNA is TGTGCCAGCAGTTTAACACAGAACACTGAAGCTTTCTTT.

The count of this clone is one. The gene calls are TRBV29-1 and TRBJ2-1; 7 bases fit TRBD1. The CDR3 has 12 residues. CDR1 SQVTM and CDR2 ANQGSEA come from the germline V gene. The CDR3 is CIALRGPNEQFF. CDR3 bases: TGCATCGCACTGAGGGGGCCGAATGAGCAGTTCTTC.

The gene calls are TRBV19 and TRBJ2-3, with a tentative D call TRBD1 (6 bases). This CDR3 is built from 13 residues. Germline CDR1 reads LNHDA; CDR2 reads SQIVND (reference sequence). V gave up 6 bases and J gave up 2 bases, with 9 bases separating them. The CDR3 DNA sequence: TGTGCCAGTAGGCCAGGGGTCACAGATACGCAGTATTTT. Amino acid sequence: CASRPGVTDTQYF.

This clone was found once. V gene TRBV28 combines with J gene TRBJ2-1; 12 nucleotides agree with TRBD2. The CDR3 runs 16 residues. Germline V gives CDR1 MDHEN, CDR2 SYDVKM. V dropped 5 bases and J dropped 1; count of bases not matched to a gene: 3. The CDR3 loop is CASSGLAGTSYNEQFF. For the CDR3, the DNA is TGTGCCAGCAGTGGACTAGCGGGAACATCCTACAATGAGCAGTTCTTC.

The chain links TRBV7-9 to TRBJ2-1, with 10 positions matching TRBD1. The J segment lost 7 bases and the V segment lost 4 bases, leaving 1 base of the junction unmatched. CDR1 SEHNR and CDR2 FQNEAQ come from the germline V gene (reference sequence). The length of the CDR3 is 13 residues. The chain's CDR3 is CASSWGQGNEQFF. In nucleotides, the CDR3 is TGTGCCAGCAGCTGGGGACAGGGGAATGAGCAGTTCTTC.

The chain links TRBV6-6 to TRBJ1-3; D might be TRBD1 (5 bases). Trimming took 6 bases from V and 2 from J, leaving 17 bases between them. There are 16 residues in the CDR3. Germline V lookup: CDR1 MNHNY, CDR2 SVGAGI (reference sequence). CDR3 DNA sequence: TGTGCCAGCAGCCCGCGCCAAGACAGTGCTGGAAACACCATATATTTT. Translation: CASSPRQDSAGNTIYF.

This chain joins TRBV27 and TRBJ2-7; 8 nucleotides match TRBD1. The J segment lost 6 bases and the V segment lost 7 bases, leaving 8 bases of the junction unmatched. CDR1 MNHEY and CDR2 SMNVEV come from the germline V gene (reference sequence). There are 13 residues in the CDR3. The CDR3, as DNA: TGTGCCAGCACCAGAGGACAGGGTCGCGAGCAGTACTTC. It codes for CASTRGQGREQYF.